The rows below give T cell receptor beta chains drawn from one sample of a study of blood T cell repertoires in COVID-19. Assay used: immunoSEQ multiplex PCR; TCRdb lists only in-frame clones, some missing. The table records approximately 25,000 clones, about 88% of them present only once. Sequenced input: peripheral blood. These receptors all stem from a human donor with acute or convalescent COVID-19. The donor label of this sample is uncertain. The CDR3 runs from the conserved cysteine through the conserved F or W. The order of the fields is clone size, D gene, V gene, J gene, CDR3 length, CDR3 protein, CDR3 DNA. A D gene is named only where the DNA matches it firmly. Some rows have no size entry. The others give once, few or many, or a class for an expanded clone.

clone size: -; D gene: -; V gene: TRBV5-1; J gene: TRBJ2-7; CDR3 length: 14; CDR3 protein: CASSLSPRSGEQYF; CDR3 DNA: TGCGCCAGCAGCTTGTCCCCTCGTTCAGGCGAGCAGTACTTC
clone size: -; D gene: TRBD2; V gene: TRBV5-1; J gene: TRBJ2-3; CDR3 length: 16; CDR3 protein: CASSLAGGGFTDTQYF; CDR3 DNA: TGCGCCAGCAGCTTGGCTGGGGGAGGGTTCACAGATACGCAGTATTTT
clone size: few; D gene: -; V gene: TRBV25-1; J gene: TRBJ2-1; CDR3 length: 14; CDR3 protein: CASSELDSYNEQFF; CDR3 DNA: TGTGCCAGCAGTGAATTAGACAGCTACAATGAGCAGTTCTTC
clone size: -; D gene: TRBD1; V gene: TRBV7-2; J gene: TRBJ2-3; CDR3 length: 14; CDR3 protein: CASSLTGETDTQYF; CDR3 DNA: TGTGCCAGCAGCTTGACAGGGGAGACAGATACGCAGTATTTT
clone size: -; D gene: TRBD1; V gene: TRBV27; J gene: TRBJ1-2; CDR3 length: 16; CDR3 protein: CASSLLGTGGIYGYTF; CDR3 DNA: TGTGCCAGCAGTTTACTCGGGACAGGGGGCATATATGGCTACACCTTC
clone size: -; D gene: TRBD2; V gene: TRBV6-6; J gene: TRBJ2-3; CDR3 length: 16; CDR3 protein: CASSYGLAGGPDTQYF; CDR3 DNA: TGTGCCAGCAGTTACGGACTAGCGGGAGGCCCAGATACGCAGTATTTT
clone size: -; D gene: TRBD1; V gene: TRBV7-2; J gene: TRBJ2-2; CDR3 length: 16; CDR3 protein: CASSQGTGAGTGELFF; CDR3 DNA: TGTGCCAGCAGCCAAGGGACAGGGGCCGGCACCGGGGAGCTGTTTTTT
clone size: -; D gene: TRBD2; V gene: TRBV7-2; J gene: TRBJ2-7; CDR3 length: 15; CDR3 protein: CASSLGEGPPYEQYF; CDR3 DNA: TGTGCCAGCAGCTTAGGGGAGGGACCCCCCTACGAGCAGTACTTC
clone size: -; D gene: TRBD2; V gene: TRBV5-1; J gene: TRBJ2-3; CDR3 length: 15; CDR3 protein: CASSWGTSESDTQYF; CDR3 DNA: TGCGCCAGCAGCTGGGGGACTAGCGAATCAGATACGCAGTATTTT
clone size: -; D gene: TRBD2; V gene: TRBV4-3; J gene: TRBJ2-3; CDR3 length: 17; CDR3 protein: CASSQGRVAGGTDTQYF; CDR3 DNA: TGCGCCAGCAGCCAAGGGCGAGTTGCGGGGGGAACAGATACGCAGTATTTT
clone size: -; D gene: TRBD2; V gene: TRBV2; J gene: TRBJ2-6; CDR3 length: 18; CDR3 protein: CASTGLAGGPSGANVLTF; CDR3 DNA: TGTGCCAGCACCGGACTAGCGGGAGGTCCCTCTGGGGCCAACGTCCTGACTTTC
clone size: -; D gene: -; V gene: TRBV5-8; J gene: TRBJ1-5; CDR3 length: 14; CDR3 protein: CASSRGLENQPQHF; CDR3 DNA: TGTGCCAGCAGCCGGGGATTGGAGAATCAGCCCCAGCATTTT
clone size: -; D gene: TRBD2; V gene: TRBV9; J gene: TRBJ2-3; CDR3 length: 15; CDR3 protein: CASSVETSGGYTQYF; CDR3 DNA: TGTGCCAGCAGCGTAGAAACTAGCGGGGGTTATACGCAGTATTTT
clone size: once; D gene: -; V gene: TRBV19; J gene: TRBJ1-2; CDR3 length: 15; CDR3 protein: CASSVTLGVLGGYTF; CDR3 DNA: TGTGCCAGTAGTGTAACTTTAGGGGTTTTGGGCGGCTACACCTTC
clone size: -; D gene: -; V gene: TRBV5-5; J gene: TRBJ1-4; CDR3 length: 12; CDR3 protein: CASSPNYEKLFF; CDR3 DNA: TGTGCCAGCAGCCCGAACTATGAAAAACTGTTTTTT
clone size: -; D gene: TRBD1; V gene: TRBV19; J gene: TRBJ1-5; CDR3 length: 15; CDR3 protein: CASTQGQGRNQPQHF; CDR3 DNA: TGTGCCAGTACCCAAGGACAGGGCCGGAATCAGCCCCAGCATTTT
clone size: once; D gene: -; V gene: TRBV11-2; J gene: TRBJ2-5; CDR3 length: 13; CDR3 protein: CASSLAQGGTQYF; CDR3 DNA: TGTGCCAGCAGCTTAGCGCAGGGGGGGACCCAGTACTTC
clone size: -; D gene: TRBD1; V gene: TRBV5-1; J gene: TRBJ2-5; CDR3 length: 13; CDR3 protein: CASSYQGAETQYF; CDR3 DNA: TGCGCCAGCAGCTATCAGGGGGCGGAGACCCAGTACTTC
clone size: -; D gene: -; V gene: TRBV7-8; J gene: TRBJ2-1; CDR3 length: 14; CDR3 protein: CASSLSQGGSGQFF; CDR3 DNA: TGTGCCAGCAGCTTATCACAGGGGGGGAGCGGGCAGTTCTTC
clone size: -; D gene: TRBD1; V gene: TRBV6-4; J gene: TRBJ2-1; CDR3 length: 15; CDR3 protein: CASSESGGSYNEQFF; CDR3 DNA: TGTGCCAGCAGTGAGTCAGGGGGCTCCTACAATGAGCAGTTCTTC
clone size: -; D gene: TRBD2; V gene: TRBV7-8; J gene: TRBJ2-3; CDR3 length: 16; CDR3 protein: CASRGRPAGNTDTQYF; CDR3 DNA: TGTGCCAGCCGGGGCCGGCCAGCGGGAAACACAGATACGCAGTATTTT
clone size: -; D gene: -; V gene: TRBV19; J gene: TRBJ1-2; CDR3 length: 12; CDR3 protein: CASSTRVGGYTF; CDR3 DNA: TGTGCCAGTAGTACCAGGGTCGGTGGCTACACCTTC
clone size: -; D gene: TRBD2; V gene: TRBV7-2; J gene: TRBJ2-3; CDR3 length: 15; CDR3 protein: CASSFLSGGTDTQYF; CDR3 DNA: TGTGCCAGCAGCTTCCTTAGCGGGGGCACAGATACGCAGTATTTT
clone size: -; D gene: -; V gene: TRBV28; J gene: TRBJ1-4; CDR3 length: 15; CDR3 protein: CASSPSGSFREKLFF; CDR3 DNA: TGTGCCAGCAGCCCCTCGGGGTCCTTCCGTGAAAAACTGTTTTTT
clone size: once; D gene: TRBD1; V gene: TRBV9; J gene: TRBJ2-5; CDR3 length: 15; CDR3 protein: CASSDRGEVYETQYF; CDR3 DNA: TGTGCCAGCAGCGACAGGGGGGAGGTTTACGAGACCCAGTACTTC
clone size: -; D gene: -; V gene: TRBV5-1; J gene: TRBJ2-3; CDR3 length: 16; CDR3 protein: CASSLDGSPGTDTQYF; CDR3 DNA: TGCGCCAGCAGCTTGGATGGTAGCCCGGGAACAGATACGCAGTATTTT
clone size: -; D gene: -; V gene: TRBV19; J gene: TRBJ2-3; CDR3 length: 14; CDR3 protein: CASSTQGSTDTQYF; CDR3 DNA: TGTGCCAGTAGTACACAGGGAAGCACAGATACGCAGTATTTT
clone size: once; D gene: -; V gene: TRBV29-1; J gene: TRBJ1-1; CDR3 length: 13; CDR3 protein: CSAVVAAGTEAFF; CDR3 DNA: TGCAGCGCCGTTGTTGCGGCGGGCACTGAAGCTTTCTTT
clone size: -; D gene: -; V gene: TRBV12-3/TRBV12-4; J gene: TRBJ2-3; CDR3 length: 13; CDR3 protein: CASSPGSPDTQYF; CDR3 DNA: TGTGCCAGCAGTCCGGGTAGTCCAGATACGCAGTATTTT
clone size: -; D gene: TRBD1; V gene: TRBV23-1; J gene: TRBJ2-1; CDR3 length: 16; CDR3 protein: CASSKRRDRQNNEQFF; CDR3 DNA: TGCGCCAGCAGCAAGCGCCGGGACAGGCAAAACAATGAGCAGTTCTTC
clone size: -; D gene: -; V gene: TRBV19; J gene: TRBJ1-1; CDR3 length: 12; CDR3 protein: CASSLGLYEAFF; CDR3 DNA: TGTGCCAGTAGTCTCGGACTCTATGAAGCTTTCTTT
clone size: -; D gene: -; V gene: TRBV10-3; J gene: TRBJ2-7; CDR3 length: 13; CDR3 protein: CAIAGESLDEQYF; CDR3 DNA: TGTGCCATCGCAGGGGAGAGCCTCGACGAGCAGTACTTC
clone size: -; D gene: TRBD1; V gene: TRBV7-2; J gene: TRBJ2-7; CDR3 length: 15; CDR3 protein: CASSLVQGASYEQYF; CDR3 DNA: TGTGCCAGCAGCTTAGTACAGGGGGCGTCCTACGAGCAGTACTTC
clone size: -; D gene: -; V gene: TRBV21-1; J gene: TRBJ1-3; CDR3 length: 16; CDR3 protein: CASSKQTGFSGNTIYF; CDR3 DNA: TGTGCCAGCAGCAAACAAACGGGTTTCTCTGGAAACACCATATATTTT
clone size: once; D gene: TRBD2; V gene: TRBV19; J gene: TRBJ2-1; CDR3 length: 16; CDR3 protein: CASRTQRTGGTPEQFF; CDR3 DNA: TGTGCCAGTAGGACCCAGCGGACGGGAGGAACCCCTGAGCAGTTCTTC
clone size: -; D gene: TRBD1; V gene: TRBV9; J gene: TRBJ2-2; CDR3 length: 18; CDR3 protein: CASSVGLSGQGVSGELFF; CDR3 DNA: TGTGCCAGCAGCGTAGGCTTATCAGGACAGGGGGTTTCCGGGGAGCTGTTTTTT
clone size: once; D gene: TRBD2; V gene: TRBV5-6; J gene: TRBJ2-3; CDR3 length: 18; CDR3 protein: CASSFPAGDLQFTDTQYF; CDR3 DNA: TGTGCCAGCAGCTTCCCTGCGGGGGACCTTCAATTCACAGATACGCAGTATTTT
clone size: -; D gene: TRBD1; V gene: TRBV18; J gene: TRBJ2-1; CDR3 length: 15; CDR3 protein: CASSGPDRGDNEQFF; CDR3 DNA: TGTGCCAGCTCAGGGCCGGACAGGGGGGACAATGAGCAGTTCTTC
clone size: -; D gene: TRBD2; V gene: TRBV27; J gene: TRBJ2-1; CDR3 length: 16; CDR3 protein: CASSLSRASGRSEQFF; CDR3 DNA: TGTGCCAGCAGTTTATCGAGGGCTAGCGGGAGGAGTGAGCAGTTCTTC